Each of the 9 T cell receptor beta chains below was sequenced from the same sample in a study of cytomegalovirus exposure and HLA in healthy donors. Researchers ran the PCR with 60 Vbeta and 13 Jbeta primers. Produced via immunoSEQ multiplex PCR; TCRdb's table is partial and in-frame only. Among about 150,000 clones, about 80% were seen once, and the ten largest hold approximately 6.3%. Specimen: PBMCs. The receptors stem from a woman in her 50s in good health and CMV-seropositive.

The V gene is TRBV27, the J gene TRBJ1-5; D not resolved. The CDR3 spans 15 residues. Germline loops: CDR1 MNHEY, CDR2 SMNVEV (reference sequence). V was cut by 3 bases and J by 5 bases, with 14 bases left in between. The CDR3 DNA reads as TGTGCCAGCAGTTTCCAGTCCGGGTCTCATCAGCCCCAGCATTTT. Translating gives CASSFQSGSHQPQHF.

This CDR3 is CASSISTGRGTEAFF. The CDR3 bases are TGTGCCAGTAGTATCTCGACAGGGCGAGGCACTGAAGCTTTCTTT. The chain has TRBV19 and TRBJ1-1, with 7 positions matching TRBD1. Germline V gene data show CDR1 as LNHDA and CDR2 as SQIVND (reference sequence). V lost 3 bases, J lost 4 bases, and 8 bases stayed unmatched. The CDR3 runs to 15 residues.

This chain's CDR3 is CASSPTGQSVLDEQYF. DNA for the CDR3: TGTGCCAGCAGCCCTACAGGCCAGTCAGTTCTCGACGAGCAGTACTTC. The chain employs TRBV13 and TRBJ2-7, with D possibly TRBD1 on 5 matching bases. Per the germline V gene, CDR1 is PRHDT and CDR2 is FYEKMQ (reference sequence). The ends were cut back, 5 bases at V and 5 bases at J, with 22 bases in the middle. This CDR3 is 16 amino acids long.

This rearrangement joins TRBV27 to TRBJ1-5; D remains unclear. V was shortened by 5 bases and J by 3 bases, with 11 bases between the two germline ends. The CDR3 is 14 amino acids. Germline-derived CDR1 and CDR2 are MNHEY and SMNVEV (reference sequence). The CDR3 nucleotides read TGTGCCAGCAGTCCCCATGCGGACAATCAGCCCCAGCATTTT. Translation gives CASSPHADNQPQHF.

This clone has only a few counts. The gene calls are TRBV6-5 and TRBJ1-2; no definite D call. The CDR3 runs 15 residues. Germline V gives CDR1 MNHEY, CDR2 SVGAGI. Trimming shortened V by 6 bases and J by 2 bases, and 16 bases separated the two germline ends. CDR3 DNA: TGTGCCAGCAGCTACGAGGGCAGGTTAAACTATGGCTACACCTTC. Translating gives CASSYEGRLNYGYTF.

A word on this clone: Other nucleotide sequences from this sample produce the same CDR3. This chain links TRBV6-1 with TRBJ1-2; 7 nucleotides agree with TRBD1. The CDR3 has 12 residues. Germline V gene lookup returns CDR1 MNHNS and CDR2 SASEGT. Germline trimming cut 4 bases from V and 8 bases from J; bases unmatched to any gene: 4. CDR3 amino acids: CASSGTGRGYTF. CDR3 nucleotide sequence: TGTGCCAGCAGTGGGACAGGACGGGGCTACACCTTC.

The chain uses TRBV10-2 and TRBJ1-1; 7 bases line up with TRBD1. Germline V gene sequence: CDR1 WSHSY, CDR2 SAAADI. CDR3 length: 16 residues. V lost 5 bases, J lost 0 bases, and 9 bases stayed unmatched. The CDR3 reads CASSSGTEVMNTEAFF. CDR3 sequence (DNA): TGCGCCAGCAGTTCCGGGACAGAGGTCATGAACACTGAAGCTTTCTTT.

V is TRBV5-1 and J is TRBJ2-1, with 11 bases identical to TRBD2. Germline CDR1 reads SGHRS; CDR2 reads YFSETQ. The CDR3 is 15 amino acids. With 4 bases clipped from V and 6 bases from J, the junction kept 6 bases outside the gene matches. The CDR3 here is CASSVGTSGLNEQFF. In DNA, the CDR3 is TGCGCCAGCAGCGTAGGGACTAGCGGACTCAATGAGCAGTTCTTC.

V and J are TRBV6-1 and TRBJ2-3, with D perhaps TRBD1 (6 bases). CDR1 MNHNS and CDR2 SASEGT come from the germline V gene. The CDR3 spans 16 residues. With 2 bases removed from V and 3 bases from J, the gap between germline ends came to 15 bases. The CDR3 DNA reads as TGTGCCAGCAGTGAATGGCAGGGGAGTGGGACAGATACGCAGTATTTT. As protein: CASSEWQGSGTDTQYF.